The 30 T cell receptor beta chains reported below all come from one sample, sequenced in a study of blood T cell repertoires in COVID-19. Profiling relied on immunoSEQ multiplex PCR, and the TCRdb table lists in-frame clones only, not all of them. Of about 62,000 clones in the sample, 70% to 90% were seen once. Sequenced: peripheral blood. These receptors originate from a woman aged 80 or over with acute or convalescent COVID-19.

The CDR3 reads CASSLRQGPYEQYF. Here the CDR3 DNA reads TGTGCCAGTAGTCTTCGACAGGGACCCTACGAGCAGTACTTC. The chain combines TRBV19 with TRBJ2-7; 7 bases are a match to TRBD1. The CDR3 covers 14 residues. V was clipped by 5 bases and J by 2 bases; unmatched bases: 6. From germline, CDR1 is LNHDA and CDR2 SQIVND (reference sequence).

The chain couples TRBV2 to TRBJ1-1, with D unresolved. The CDR3 extends over 12 amino acids. V shed 8 bases and J shed 0 bases, with 7 bases lying between them. Germline V lookup: CDR1 SNHLY, CDR2 FYNNEI. The DNA of the CDR3 is TGTGCCAGCCGGTCGGTGAACACTGAAGCTTTCTTT. Amino acids: CASRSVNTEAFF.

V is TRBV5-4 and J is TRBJ1-3; maybe TRBD1 (6 bases). Germline CDR1 and CDR2: SGHNT and YYREEE (reference sequence). The CDR3 is 14 residues long. V gave up 0 bases and J gave up 3 bases, with 7 bases separating them. The CDR3 protein is CASSLDRVGNTIYF. Written as DNA, the CDR3 is TGTGCCAGCAGCTTGGACAGGGTTGGAAACACCATATATTTT. Full variable domain (rest looked up from reference TRBV5-4 and TRBJ1-3): ETGVTQSPTHLIKTRGQQVTLRCSSQSGHNTVSWYQQALGQGPQFIFQYYREEENGRGNFPPRFSGLQFPNYSSELNVNALELDDSALYLCASSLDRVGNTIYFGEGSWLTVV.

This chain links TRBV2 with TRBJ2-3; 10 bases agree with TRBD1. V shed 4 bases, J shed 6 bases, and the junction held 7 bases outside the gene matches. Germline lookup yields CDR1 SNHLY and CDR2 FYNNEI. The CDR3 contains 15 residues. For the CDR3, the DNA is TGTGCCAGCAGTGCTCAGGGACAGGGGATGGATACGCAGTATTTT. It specifies CASSAQGQGMDTQYF.

The rearrangement links TRBV3-1 (or the pseudogene TRBV3-2) to TRBJ2-5; D remains ambiguous. Germline CDR1 reads LGHDT; CDR2 reads YNNKEL (reference sequence). Trimming stripped 4 bases from V and 4 bases from J, with 16 bases between. The CDR3 has 15 residues. CDR3 DNA: TGTGCCAGCAGCCCAAGAAGAGTCCCGGGAGAGACCCAGTACTTC. Its protein is CASSPRRVPGETQYF.

The rearrangement links TRBV30 to TRBJ2-2; 7 positions match TRBD1. The trim removed 3 bases at V and 4 bases at J, leaving 8 bases unmatched. The CDR3 contains 15 residues. Germline-derived CDR1 and CDR2 are GTSNPN and SVGIG (reference sequence). CDR3 protein: CAWSATGASTGELFF. CDR3 sequence (DNA): TGTGCCTGGAGCGCAACAGGGGCGAGCACCGGGGAGCTGTTTTTT.

J is TRBJ2-2 and V is TRBV29-1; TRBD1 agrees at 8 bases. The V gene's germline CDR1 is SQVTM and CDR2 ANQGSEA. The CDR3 runs 16 residues. V lost 1 base to trimming and J lost 9 bases; unmatched junction nucleotides: 13. The DNA of the CDR3 is TGCAGCGTTGAAGCGCGGACAGGGTCGGGAAGTAGGGAGCTGTTTTTT. This encodes CSVEARTGSGSRELFF.

The chain recombines TRBV7-2 with TRBJ2-5; TRBD1 aligns across 10 bases. Germline CDR1 and CDR2: SGHTA and FQGNSA. This CDR3 contains 16 residues. Unmatched junction bases numbered 11, after V lost 5 bases and J lost 5 bases. CDR3 nucleotides: TGTGCCAGCAGCGAACATCGACAGGGGGCGCGGGAGACCCAGTACTTC. It yields the protein CASSEHRQGARETQYF.

The rearrangement joins TRBV19 to TRBJ2-1; 11 bases are a match to TRBD2. This CDR3 has 18 residues. J was trimmed by 7 bases and V by 5 bases; bases with no gene match: 16. CDR1 is LNHDA and CDR2 is SQIVND in the germline V gene (reference sequence). CDR3 protein: CASSFRFAGTSGGNEQFF. The CDR3 DNA follows: TGTGCCAGTAGTTTCAGGTTCGCCGGGACTAGCGGAGGGAATGAGCAGTTCTTC.

This clone was detected once. The chain combines TRBV6-2 or TRBV6-3 with TRBJ2-2; D uncertain. V lost 0 bases and J 7 bases, leaving 9 bases between the germline ends. Germline CDR1 MNHEY, CDR2 SVGEGT. The CDR3 spans 14 residues. CDR3 amino acids: CASSYSWANGELFF. DNA for the CDR3: TGTGCCAGCAGTTACTCATGGGCGAACGGGGAGCTGTTTTTT.

The chain has TRBV27 and TRBJ2-2; D is unclear. The V end was cut by 5 bases, the J end by 6 bases, with 16 bases between. Germline lookup yields CDR1 MNHEY and CDR2 SMNVEV (reference sequence). The CDR3 covers 15 residues. The CDR3 reads CASSPMGRVAGELFF. CDR3 nucleotide sequence: TGTGCCAGCAGTCCAATGGGTCGGGTAGCCGGGGAGCTGTTTTTT.

CDR3 region: CASKRGENYGYTF. CDR3 sequence (DNA): TGTGCCAGTAAACGGGGAGAGAACTATGGCTACACCTTC. The chain couples TRBV19 to TRBJ1-2, with D hard to call. There are 13 residues in the CDR3. The germline V gene has CDR1 LNHDA and CDR2 SQIVND (reference sequence). Trimming took 7 bases from V and 2 from J, leaving 11 bases between them.

This chain connects TRBV19 to TRBJ1-1, with 7 positions matching TRBD1. The CDR3 extends over 15 amino acids. Germline CDR1 is LNHDA and CDR2 is SQIVND (reference sequence). After removal of 7 bases from V and 2 bases from J, the junction contained 10 bases not matched to a gene. CDR3 protein: CASISEGAPNTEAFF. CDR3 DNA sequence: TGTGCCAGTATCTCCGAGGGGGCACCTAACACTGAAGCTTTCTTT.

CDR3 DNA: TGTGCCAGCAGCCTGACAGGGGACACCGGGGAGCTGTTTTTT. Translated, it gives CASSLTGDTGELFF. The chain combines TRBV7-8 with TRBJ2-2, with 8 bases that match TRBD1. The CDR3 length is 14 residues. Per the germline V gene, CDR1 is SGHVS and CDR2 is FQNEAQ. V lost 5 bases and J lost 3; bases outside the gene matches: 2.

The chain employs TRBV6-5 and TRBJ2-5, with 7 bases fitting TRBD2. The junction had 10 bases not matched to a gene; V was cut back by 10 bases and J by 2 bases. Per the germline V gene, CDR1 is MNHEY and CDR2 is SVGAGI. This CDR3 is built from 14 residues. CDR3 loop: CATTMGGEQETQYF. The CDR3, as DNA: TGTGCCACTACCATGGGGGGGGAACAAGAGACCCAGTACTTC.

CDR3 sequence: CASSNRGWDTQYF. The CDR3 DNA reads as TGTGCCAGTTCCAATCGAGGGTGGGATACGCAGTATTTT. The rearrangement links TRBV14 to TRBJ2-3, with D possibly TRBD2 on 5 matching bases. The ends were cut back, 9 bases at V and 6 bases at J, with 16 bases in the middle. Germline lookup yields CDR1 SGHDN and CDR2 FVKESK. The CDR3 extends over 13 amino acids. Combining the CDR3 with reference TRBV14 and TRBJ2-3 gives the whole variable domain EAGVTQFPSHSVIEKGQTVTLRCDPISGHDNLYWYRRVMGKEIKFLLHFVKESKQDESGMPNNRFLAERTGGTYSTLKVQPAELEDSGVYFCASSNRGWDTQYFGPGTRLTVL.

This clone was seen just once. This sequence joins TRBV5-1 and TRBJ2-3; TRBD2 matches 8 bases. The ends lost 5 bases at V and 2 bases at J; junction bases unmatched: 4. Germline V gene data show CDR1 as SGHRS and CDR2 as YFSETQ. This CDR3 region has 14 residues. The CDR3 spells CASSLAGPTDTQYF. The CDR3 DNA sequence: TGCGCCAGCAGTTTAGCGGGGCCCACAGATACGCAGTATTTT.

V is TRBV28 and J is TRBJ2-1; 7 positions match TRBD1. CDR1 is MDHEN and CDR2 is SYDVKM in the germline V gene. This CDR3 is built from 13 residues. The junction had 6 bases not matched to a gene; V was cut back by 2 bases and J by 11 bases. CDR3 DNA sequence: TGTGCCAGCAGTTTAGGACAGGACTGGAAGCAGTTCTTC. It yields the protein CASSLGQDWKQFF.

The chain recombines TRBV7-9 with TRBJ2-3; 7 bases are a match to TRBD1. The CDR3 spans 14 residues. Trimming removed 4 bases from V and 7 bases from J; junction bases left unmatched: 8. Germline assignment: CDR1 SEHNR and CDR2 FQNEAQ (reference sequence). DNA for the CDR3: TGTGCCAGCAGCTCCCGGGACAGCCGATATACGCAGTATTTT. Its protein is CASSSRDSRYTQYF.

This CDR3 reads CASSRQQGSYEQYF. The CDR3, as DNA: TGTGCCAGTAGTAGACAGCAGGGTTCCTACGAGCAGTACTTC. The genes are TRBV19 and TRBJ2-7; weak D call: TRBD1 (5 bases). This CDR3 has 14 amino acids. Germline V gives CDR1 LNHDA, CDR2 SQIVND (reference sequence). The V end was cut by 4 bases, the J end by 1 base, with 11 bases between.

The chain joins TRBV15 to TRBJ1-5; TRBD1 aligns across 7 bases. V lost 2 bases and J lost 3; bases outside the gene matches: 4. Germline V gives CDR1 LNHNV, CDR2 YYDKDF (reference sequence). This CDR3 region has 15 residues. The CDR3: CATSRLTGFNQPQHF. The CDR3 nucleotides read TGTGCCACCAGCAGACTGACAGGGTTCAATCAGCCCCAGCATTTT.

V and J are TRBV5-6 and TRBJ2-1; D remains ambiguous. The CDR3 consists of 12 residues. Trimming stripped 2 bases from V and 8 bases from J, with 8 bases between. CDR1 and CDR2 from the germline V gene are SGHDT and YYEEEE. The CDR3 nucleotides read TGTGCCAGCAGCTTCCTGGGCGATGAGCAGTTCTTC. Protein product: CASSFLGDEQFF.

This chain uses TRBV7-2 with TRBJ1-3, with a weak D call TRBD1 (5 bases). Trimming removed 8 bases from V and 2 bases from J, with 16 bases in between. The germline V gene has CDR1 SGHTA and CDR2 FQGNSA. This CDR3 has 15 residues. In DNA form, the CDR3 reads TGTGCCAGCCGACCCCGTGGGGGGACTGGAAACACCATATATTTT. This gives the protein CASRPRGGTGNTIYF.

This chain uses TRBV28 with TRBJ1-2, with a tentative D call TRBD1 (5 bases). Germline CDR1 and CDR2: MDHEN and SYDVKM. Between the trimmed V and J ends, which lost 6 bases and 4 bases, there was a span of 18 bases. CDR3 length: 15 residues. CDR3 DNA sequence: TGTGCCAGCAGCCCCACCCGGACAATAGGCTATGGCTACACCTTC. Encoded protein: CASSPTRTIGYGYTF.

Here the CDR3 DNA reads TGCGCCAGCAGCCACAACCGGGACAGAAATTACAATGAGCAGTTCTTC. Protein sequence: CASSHNRDRNYNEQFF. The chain links TRBV4-1 to TRBJ2-1; 7 bases line up with TRBD1. This CDR3 region has 16 residues. J gave up 4 bases and V 3 bases, and 9 bases lay outside the gene matches. Germline V CDR1 and CDR2: MGHRA, YSYEKL.

The chain recombines TRBV5-1 with TRBJ2-2; TRBD1 aligns across 7 bases. The CDR3 sequence is 14 residues long. The germline V gene encodes CDR1 SGHRS and CDR2 YFSETQ. Trimming removed 0 bases from V and 6 bases from J; junction bases left unmatched: 2. The CDR3: CASSLGQGSGELFF. The CDR3 DNA reads TGCGCCAGCAGCTTGGGACAGGGCTCCGGGGAGCTGTTTTTT.

There are a few counts of this clone. The CDR3 region is CASSYGGDYNEQFF. The CDR3 DNA follows: TGTGCCAGCAGTTACGGCGGCGACTACAATGAGCAGTTCTTC. V usage is TRBV6-5 and J usage is TRBJ2-1; no clear D. Germline V gives CDR1 MNHEY, CDR2 SVGAGI. V was cut by 2 bases and J by 3 bases, with 8 bases left in between. CDR3 size: 14 residues.

The chain recombines TRBV5-4 with TRBJ2-7; 10 bases agree with TRBD2. Germline values: CDR1 SGHNT, CDR2 YYREEE (reference sequence). There are 14 residues in the CDR3. With V trimmed by 5 bases and J by 3 bases, 5 bases remained unmatched. DNA for the CDR3: TGTGCCAGCAGTCCTACTAGCGGGGACTACGAGCAGTACTTC. It translates to CASSPTSGDYEQYF.

This chain uses TRBV19 with TRBJ1-1; 7 bases map to TRBD1. CDR3 size: 14 residues. V was pared by 5 bases and J by 0 bases, with 3 bases of the junction left unmatched. CDR1 and CDR2 from the germline V gene are LNHDA and SQIVND (reference sequence). CDR3: CASSSGQLNTEAFF. CDR3 sequence (DNA): TGTGCCAGTAGTTCGGGACAGCTGAACACTGAAGCTTTCTTT.

The genes are TRBV28 and TRBJ2-1; 8 nucleotides line up with TRBD1. V lost 5 bases to trimming and J lost 4 bases; unmatched junction nucleotides: 10. The CDR3 sequence is 16 residues long. Germline V gives CDR1 MDHEN, CDR2 SYDVKM. The CDR3 DNA reads TGTGCCAGCAGTCTCCAGGCGGGACAGGCTTACAATGAGCAGTTCTTC. Protein sequence: CASSLQAGQAYNEQFF. Supplemented by reference TRBV28 and TRBJ2-1, the full variable domain reads DVKVTQSSRYLVKRTGEKVFLECVQDMDHENMFWYRQDPGLGLRLIYFSYDVKMKEKGDIPEGYSVSREKKERFSLILESASTNQTSMYLCASSLQAGQAYNEQFFGPGTRLTVL.